These T cell receptor beta chains were read from a single sample in a study of early T cells in non-severe SARS-CoV-2 infection. Via MiXCR, TCRdb re-called the 5' RACE reads, giving one row per CDR3 protein. The data hold 30,000 to 35,000 distinct CDR3 sequences, with approximately 6.9% observed a single time. Material: whole blood, obtained at baseline. The receptors originated from an adult who was a healthcare worker with PCR-confirmed SARS-CoV-2 infection or an uninfected control (not recorded which). Both conserved end residues are part of each CDR3. A D gene is named only where the DNA matches it firmly. Rows give clone size only sometimes, using once, few, many, or a class for an expanded clone.

size: many; D: -; J: TRBJ2-7; V: TRBV27; DNA: TGTGCCAGCAGTTTTGGGGGAGGAGTCGCCTACGAGCAGTACTTC; CDR3: CASSFGGGVAYEQYF
size: -; D: -; J: TRBJ2-3; V: TRBV28; DNA: TGTGCCAGCACCCAGGGGGGAGGTGGCACAGATACGCAGTATTTT; CDR3: CASTQGGGGTDTQYF
size: few; D: TRBD1; J: TRBJ2-7; V: TRBV20-1; DNA: TGCAGTGGGCAGGGGGTCTCCTACGAGCAGTACTTC; CDR3: CSGQGVSYEQYF
size: few; D: TRBD2; J: TRBJ2-1; V: TRBV24-1; DNA: TGTGCCACCAGTGAACCGGGACTAGCGGGACCTGAGCAGTTCTTC; CDR3: CATSEPGLAGPEQFF
size: few; D: -; J: TRBJ2-1; V: TRBV12-3/TRBV12-4; DNA: TGTGCCAGCAGTCGGAGGGGGAGCTCCTACAATGAGCAGTTCTTC; CDR3: CASSRRGSSYNEQFF
size: many; D: TRBD1; J: TRBJ1-5; V: TRBV18; DNA: TGTGCCAGCTCACATACCGGGACAGGAGAAAATCAGCCCCAGCATTTT; CDR3: CASSHTGTGENQPQHF
size: many; D: -; J: TRBJ1-6; V: TRBV6-6; DNA: TGTGCCAGCAGTTACTCAGGGGGGGATAATTCACCCCTCCACTTT; CDR3: CASSYSGGDNSPLHF
size: -; D: TRBD1; J: TRBJ2-3; V: TRBV24-1; DNA: TGTGCCACCAGTGATTGGGCCTCGGACAGGGTGGATACGCAGTATTTT; CDR3: CATSDWASDRVDTQYF
size: -; D: TRBD2; J: TRBJ2-2; V: TRBV7-3; DNA: TGTGCCAGCAGCCCCGGAAGCGGGGGGGTGACGGGGGAGCTGTTTTTT; CDR3: CASSPGSGGVTGELFF
size: many; D: -; J: TRBJ2-1; V: TRBV29-1; DNA: TGCAGCGGCGAAGGGGCGGCAGGAGATTACAATGAGCAGTTCTTC; CDR3: CSGEGAAGDYNEQFF
size: many; D: TRBD2; J: TRBJ2-3; V: TRBV20-1; DNA: TGCAGTGCGGTCGGACTAGCCAACACAGATACGCAGTATTTT; CDR3: CSAVGLANTDTQYF
size: few; D: TRBD1; J: TRBJ2-3; V: TRBV13; DNA: TGTGCCAGCAGCTTAGGTTCCCCGGGACAGGGAGATTCTCCAGATACGCAGTATTTT; CDR3: CASSLGSPGQGDSPDTQYF
size: many; D: -; J: TRBJ2-7; V: TRBV12-3/TRBV12-4; DNA: TGTGCCAGCAGTTACCAGTCCGAGCAGTACTTC; CDR3: CASSYQSEQYF
size: -; D: -; J: TRBJ1-3; V: TRBV5-6; DNA: TGTGCCAGCAGCGACGGACGGACGACCCGAAACACCATATATTTT; CDR3: CASSDGRTTRNTIYF
size: few; D: -; J: TRBJ1-1; V: TRBV30; DNA: TGTGCCTGGAGCGCTCTTATCAGGGTAGACACTGAAGCTTTCTTT; CDR3: CAWSALIRVDTEAFF
size: many; D: TRBD2; J: TRBJ2-1; V: TRBV29-1; DNA: TGCAGCGTTTCCGTGACTAGCGGGAGAAACAATGAGCAGTTCTTC; CDR3: CSVSVTSGRNNEQFF
size: -; D: TRBD2; J: TRBJ2-2; V: TRBV20-1; DNA: TGCAGTGCTAGACGACGGGAGGGAACCGGGGAGCTGTTTTTT; CDR3: CSARRREGTGELFF
size: few; D: -; J: TRBJ2-7; V: TRBV29-1; DNA: TGCAGCGTTGAAGCCGGGGGCCGGGTCGAGCAGTACTTC; CDR3: CSVEAGGRVEQYF
size: -; D: TRBD1; J: TRBJ1-6; V: TRBV20-1; DNA: TGCAGTGCTAGACCCCGGGACAGGCTAAATTCACCCCTCCACTTT; CDR3: CSARPRDRLNSPLHF
size: few; D: -; J: TRBJ2-1; V: TRBV6-2/TRBV6-3; DNA: TGTGCCAATGCGGGGTACAATGAGCAGTTCTTC; CDR3: CANAGYNEQFF
size: few; D: -; J: TRBJ2-1; V: TRBV12-3/TRBV12-4; DNA: TGTGCCAGCAGTTTAGCGATCGCAGGGACCGACAATGAGCAGTTCTTC; CDR3: CASSLAIAGTDNEQFF
size: -; D: TRBD1; J: TRBJ1-1; V: TRBV20-1; DNA: TGCAGTGCAGCCGGGACAGTCAACACTGAAGCTTTCTTT; CDR3: CSAAGTVNTEAFF
size: few; D: TRBD2; J: TRBJ2-1; V: TRBV20-1; DNA: TGCAGTGCAAGCACTAGCGGCTACAATGAGCAGTTCTTC; CDR3: CSASTSGYNEQFF
size: few; D: -; J: TRBJ1-1; V: TRBV9; DNA: TGTGCCAGCAGCCCAGACAGGTACCTGAACACTGAAGCTTTCTTT; CDR3: CASSPDRYLNTEAFF
size: -; D: -; J: TRBJ2-1; V: TRBV6-2/TRBV6-3; DNA: TGTGCCAGCAGGACGGTAGCCCTTTCCTACAATGAGCAGTTCTTC; CDR3: CASRTVALSYNEQFF
size: -; D: -; J: TRBJ1-4; V: TRBV6-6; DNA: TGTGCCAGCAGTTCCAAGGACGGTAGGGCAACTAATGAAAAACTGTTTTTT; CDR3: CASSSKDGRATNEKLFF
size: -; D: TRBD2; J: TRBJ2-3; V: TRBV7-2; DNA: TGTGCCAGCAGCTCTAAGACTAGCGGGGCGGCAGATACGCAGTATTTT; CDR3: CASSSKTSGAADTQYF
size: few; D: -; J: TRBJ2-1; V: TRBV29-1; DNA: TGCAGCGTGGTTGACAGTTACAATGAGCAGTTCTTC; CDR3: CSVVDSYNEQFF
size: many; D: TRBD2; J: TRBJ2-1; V: TRBV12-3/TRBV12-4; DNA: TGTGCCAGCAGTTTAGCCATAGCGGGAGGCCTAGCACATGAGCAGTTCTTC; CDR3: CASSLAIAGGLAHEQFF
size: many; D: -; J: TRBJ1-5; V: TRBV10-3; DNA: TGTGCCATCAGTGAGGGGGGACCCCTCAGTCAGCCCCAGCATTTT; CDR3: CAISEGGPLSQPQHF
size: few; D: -; J: TRBJ1-2; V: TRBV18; DNA: TGTGCCAGCTCACCACAGGGATATGGCTACACCTTC; CDR3: CASSPQGYGYTF
size: many; D: TRBD2; J: TRBJ2-1; V: TRBV20-1; DNA: TGCAGTGCTGGGACTAGCGGGAGATTCAATGAGCAGTTCTTC; CDR3: CSAGTSGRFNEQFF
size: many; D: TRBD1; J: TRBJ2-6; V: TRBV28; DNA: TGTGCCAGCAGTTACAGGGGCTCTGGGGCCAACGTCCTGACTTTC; CDR3: CASSYRGSGANVLTF
size: many; D: -; J: TRBJ1-6; V: TRBV7-2; DNA: TGTGCCAGCAGCCCGGGGAATTCACCCCTCCACTTT; CDR3: CASSPGNSPLHF
size: medium-sized; D: -; J: TRBJ2-5; V: TRBV7-9; DNA: TGTGCCAGCAGCTTGGTCCTGGTAGGAGGGAGAGAGACCCAGTACTTC; CDR3: CASSLVLVGGRETQYF
size: -; D: -; J: TRBJ2-1; V: TRBV6-5; DNA: TGTGCCAGCAGTTCCGCGGGTCGGACCTACAATGAGCAGTTCTTC; CDR3: CASSSAGRTYNEQFF
size: -; D: TRBD1; J: TRBJ2-2; V: TRBV5-1; DNA: TGCGCCAGCAGCTTGGAGACAGGGGCCACCGGGGAGCTGTTTTTT; CDR3: CASSLETGATGELFF
size: few; D: -; J: TRBJ2-3; V: TRBV29-1; DNA: TGCAGCGTTGAGGGCAGCACAGATACGCAGTATTTT; CDR3: CSVEGSTDTQYF
size: few; D: TRBD1; J: TRBJ2-7; V: TRBV28; DNA: TGTGCCAGCAGCCAGCCGGGACAGGGGGTACGCGAGCAGTACTTC; CDR3: CASSQPGQGVREQYF
size: -; D: -; J: TRBJ2-1; V: TRBV2; DNA: TGTGCCAGCAGTGAAGCGCGAATAGCGGATCAGTTCTTC; CDR3: CASSEARIADQFF
size: -; D: TRBD2; J: TRBJ2-1; V: TRBV27; DNA: TGTGCCAGCAGTTTCACGGGAGGTATTGAGCAGTTCTTC; CDR3: CASSFTGGIEQFF
size: many; D: TRBD2; J: TRBJ2-1; V: TRBV24-1; DNA: TGTGCCACCAGTGCGACCGCTAGCGGGAGGACCAATGAGCAGTTCTTC; CDR3: CATSATASGRTNEQFF
size: few; D: -; J: TRBJ2-3; V: TRBV4-1; DNA: TGCGCCAGCAGCCAAGAAAAGGCTAGCGGTCCACAGGGTACGCAGTATTTT; CDR3: CASSQEKASGPQGTQYF
size: many; D: -; J: TRBJ1-1; V: TRBV5-6; DNA: TGTGCCAGCAGCTTGGGTCTGGGGTTGAACACTGAAGCTTTCTTT; CDR3: CASSLGLGLNTEAFF
size: -; D: -; J: TRBJ2-1; V: TRBV3-1; DNA: TGTGCCAGCAGCCAAGTGGTCGATGAGCAGTTCTTC; CDR3: CASSQVVDEQFF
size: -; D: TRBD1; J: TRBJ1-2; V: TRBV28; DNA: TGTGCCAGCTTTGCCCAGGGACAGACCAACTATGGCTACACCTTC; CDR3: CASFAQGQTNYGYTF
size: many; D: TRBD2; J: TRBJ2-2; V: TRBV6-1; DNA: TGTGCCAGCAGTGAAGCGCTGACACTAGCGGAGACCGGGGAGCTGTTTTTT; CDR3: CASSEALTLAETGELFF
size: -; D: TRBD2; J: TRBJ2-1; V: TRBV12-3/TRBV12-4; DNA: TGTGCCAGCAGTTTCAATTTGAAGACTAGCATATTCTTC; CDR3: CASSFNLKTSIFF